Listed below are T cell receptor beta chains from one sample, sequenced in a study of T cells expressing NK-cell markers. TCRdb reprocessed the 5' RACE reads and stores each CDR3 protein as one record, lacking DNA. Its table records about 550,000 distinct CDR3 sequences. Input material: blood T cells: a sorted CD56 or NKG2C T cell subset, CD4+ or CD8+ T cells, or bulk PBMC T cells (not recorded which). The receptors stem from a man younger than 35 in good health. Each CDR3 is given with its conserved first and last residue.

j_call v_call cdr3_aa
TRBJ1-4 TRBV5-1 CASSNDGPNEKLFF
TRBJ2-7 TRBV21-1 CASSSRRGEPYEQYF
TRBJ2-3 TRBV9 CASSVAGTSGAPTDTQYF
TRBJ2-2 TRBV25-1 CASSESYRGTGELFF
TRBJ2-7 TRBV24-1 CATSDRGTENYEQYF
TRBJ2-7 TRBV2 CASRDTGIYEQYF
TRBJ1-5 TRBV30 CAWSVRENQPQHF
TRBJ2-2 TRBV5-5 CASSLVGRRKTGELFF
TRBJ2-1 TRBV30 CAWSVLASGRAGIYNEQFF
TRBJ2-5 TRBV7-9 CASSLPPGQGPQYF
TRBJ2-7 TRBV6-1 CASSEGQYYEQYF
TRBJ2-1 TRBV6-2/TRBV6-3 CASSYPLTSGRGNEQFF
TRBJ2-3 TRBV5-1 CASSLVGGAGFTDTQYF
TRBJ2-3 TRBV4-3 CASSPRLAGGYTDTQYF
TRBJ2-3 TRBV7-2 CASSTVAGTSTDTQYF
TRBJ2-3 TRBV11-2 CASTPGQGNTQYF
TRBJ2-5 TRBV15 CATSREKRLQETQYF
TRBJ1-5 TRBV28 CASSQIRGRGSNQPQHF
TRBJ2-3 TRBV20-1 CSAREVGRQGGGYF
TRBJ2-1 TRBV7-9 CASSGGLAGVGNEQFF
TRBJ2-5 TRBV11-1 CASSAPPGGLVVQETQYF
TRBJ2-1 TRBV29-1 CSVGKLRGYEQFF
TRBJ2-3 TRBV4-3 CASSQGGPRVGDTQYF
TRBJ2-1 TRBV24-1 CATRAAGAFNEQFF
TRBJ2-2 TRBV12-3/TRBV12-4 CASSVPGGDGELFF
TRBJ1-1 TRBV4-1 CASSQDALAQYGGEAFF
TRBJ1-5 TRBV28 CASSWGGLHQPQHF
TRBJ1-1 TRBV12-3/TRBV12-4 CASSLSSDRYTEAFF
TRBJ2-5 TRBV11-3 CASSKQGGVETQYF
TRBJ2-2 TRBV7-7 CASSLAPGNTGELFF